Below are 18 T cell receptor beta chains sequenced from a single sample in a study of blood T cell repertoires in COVID-19. Profiled with immunoSEQ multiplex PCR; TCRdb holds only in-frame clones, not every one. The table includes 210,000 or so clones, roughly nine tenths detected once. Source material: peripheral blood. The receptors shown here come from a man in his forties with acute or convalescent COVID-19.

This chain uses TRBV11-2 with TRBJ1-4; TRBD1 is a possible D gene (5 bases). The germline V gene has CDR1 SGHAT and CDR2 FQNNGV. CDR3 size: 13 residues. The V gene lost 2 bases and the J gene lost 8 bases, with 9 bases spanning the gap. This chain's CDR3 is CASSLPGGEKLFF. CDR3 nucleotides: TGTGCCAGCAGCTTACCGGGGGGAGAAAAACTGTTTTTT.

The rearrangement uses TRBV2 and TRBJ1-5; 11 bases match TRBD1. The germline V gene has CDR1 SNHLY and CDR2 FYNNEI. J was trimmed by 1 base and V by 5 bases; bases with no gene match: 13. This CDR3 is 19 amino acids long. The CDR3 DNA sequence: TGTGCCAGCAGTCCACCCCGTTCCGGGACAGGGGGGAGCAATCAGCCCCAGCATTTT. It codes for CASSPPRSGTGGSNQPQHF.

The J gene is TRBJ1-5, the V gene TRBV6-2 or TRBV6-3; 9 bases are shared with TRBD1. CDR3 length equals 16 residues. V shed 5 bases and J 11 bases; nucleotides not matched to a gene: 16. Germline values: CDR1 MNHEY, CDR2 SVGEGT. CDR3 sequence reads: CASSESSRTGVLTQHF. The CDR3 DNA follows: TGTGCCAGCAGTGAGAGTTCCAGGACAGGGGTTCTGACCCAGCATTTT.

This sequence joins TRBV6-2 or TRBV6-3 and TRBJ1-2, with D uncertain. CDR1 is MNHEY, CDR2 SVGEGT, per germline. This CDR3 region has 12 residues. Deletions cut 2 bases from V and 8 bases from J, with 9 bases between. The CDR3 reads CASSYRGNGYTF. The CDR3 DNA reads as TGTGCCAGCAGTTACCGGGGTAACGGCTACACCTTC.

This chain connects TRBV5-5 to TRBJ1-2; 9 positions match TRBD1. V trimming: 1 base; J trimming: 6 bases; junction bases outside the gene matches: 1. The germline CDR1 and CDR2 sequences are SGHKS and YYEKEE (reference sequence). The CDR3 length is 13 residues. The CDR3 sequence is CASSLRTGDGYTF. The CDR3 DNA is TGTGCCAGCAGCTTGCGGACAGGGGATGGCTACACCTTC.

This chain uses TRBV5-6 with TRBJ2-2, with TRBD2 matching over 7 bases. V gave up 0 bases and J gave up 4 bases; unmatched junction bases: 6. This CDR3 is built from 16 residues. In germline, CDR1 is SGHDT, CDR2 YYEEEE. CDR3 amino acids: CASSLVGTGGTGELFF. CDR3 sequence (DNA): TGTGCCAGCAGCTTGGTGGGTACGGGAGGCACCGGGGAGCTGTTTTTT.

The chain has TRBV7-2 and TRBJ2-1, with TRBD2 identical over 12 bases. With V trimmed by 4 bases and J by 7 bases, 5 bases remained unmatched. Germline V gives CDR1 SGHTA, CDR2 FQGNSA. This CDR3 is 15 amino acids long. The CDR3 loop is CASSSSLAGGNEQFF. The CDR3 nucleotides are TGTGCCAGCAGCTCATCCCTAGCGGGGGGGAATGAGCAGTTCTTC.

The chain is built from TRBV7-2 and TRBJ1-5; TRBD1 aligns across 10 bases. CDR1 and CDR2 from the germline V gene are SGHTA and FQGNSA. CDR3 size: 15 residues. The V and J ends lost 5 bases and 9 bases, in that order; junction bases with no gene match: 10. The DNA for the CDR3 is TGTGCCAGCAGCCCGACCGGGACAGGGGTCGGGCCCCAGCATTTT. Its protein is CASSPTGTGVGPQHF.

The gene calls are TRBV4-1 and TRBJ2-5, with TRBD2 identical over 9 bases. The CDR3 extends over 16 amino acids. After removal of 1 base from V and 4 bases from J, the junction contained 7 bases not matched to a gene. Germline assignment: CDR1 MGHRA and CDR2 YSYEKL. The CDR3 reads CASSQAERGVSETQYF. As DNA, the CDR3 is TGCGCCAGCAGCCAAGCGGAGCGGGGGGTTTCAGAGACCCAGTACTTC.

The chain employs TRBV18 and TRBJ1-4; 9 bases agree with TRBD1. Germline CDR1 is KGHSH and CDR2 is LQKENI. Trimming removed 4 bases from V and 4 bases from J; junction bases left unmatched: 4. The CDR3 runs to 15 residues. CDR3 in DNA: TGTGCCAGCTCACAGGGACAGGGCCGTAATGAAAAACTGTTTTTT. Residues: CASSQGQGRNEKLFF.

The rearrangement uses TRBV2 and TRBJ1-5, with D perhaps matching TRBD1 (6 bases). The V gene's germline CDR1 is SNHLY and CDR2 FYNNEI. This CDR3 contains 14 residues. Trimming removed 5 bases at V and 0 bases at J, with 8 bases between. The CDR3 DNA follows: TGTGCCAGCAGTCGGACAGTTAGCAATCAGCCCCAGCATTTT. This codes for CASSRTVSNQPQHF.

The chain combines TRBV4-1 with TRBJ1-1; D is perhaps TRBD1 (5 bases). V was cut by 0 bases and J by 4 bases, with 18 bases left in between. Germline CDR1 and CDR2: MGHRA and YSYEKL. This CDR3 region has 17 residues. CDR3 amino acids: CASSQDLSGAQGTEAFF. CDR3 bases: TGCGCCAGCAGCCAAGACCTTAGCGGGGCTCAAGGCACTGAAGCTTTCTTT.

This sequence joins TRBV7-8 and TRBJ1-5; 7 bases are a match to TRBD1. The CDR3 covers 15 residues. Looked up from germline, CDR1 is SGHVS and CDR2 is FQNEAQ. The J segment lost 3 bases and the V segment lost 4 bases, leaving 6 bases of the junction unmatched. CDR3 sequence reads: CASSSSQGVNQPQHF. CDR3 nucleotide sequence: TGTGCCAGCAGCTCATCGCAGGGGGTCAATCAGCCCCAGCATTTT. The full variable domain, completed using reference TRBV7-8 and TRBJ1-5, is GAGVSQSPRYKVAKRGQDVALRCDPISGHVSLFWYQQALGQGPEFLTYFQNEAQLDKSGLPSDRFFAERPEGSVSTLKIQRTQQEDSAVYLCASSSSQGVNQPQHFGDGTRLSIL.

V usage is TRBV10-1 and J usage is TRBJ1-2; D is unclear. The CDR3 covers 15 residues. CDR1 WNHNN and CDR2 SYGVQD come from the germline V gene (reference sequence). Trimming pared 2 bases from V and 5 bases from J, leaving 15 bases between. The CDR3 sequence: CASSENPSPKYGYTF. CDR3 in DNA: TGCGCCAGCAGTGAGAACCCGAGCCCCAAGTATGGCTACACCTTC.

This clone was observed once. This chain links TRBV25-1 with TRBJ1-5; D gene uncertain. This CDR3 contains 14 residues. Germline V lookup: CDR1 MGHDK, CDR2 SYGVNS. Trimming took off 8 bases at V and 0 bases at J, with 11 bases between the two ends. CDR3 coding DNA: TGTGCCAGCCGCGGGCCCGATAGCAATCAGCCCCAGCATTTT. Translation: CASRGPDSNQPQHF. Supplemented by reference TRBV25-1 and TRBJ1-5, the full variable domain reads EADIYQTPRYLVIGTGKKITLECSQTMGHDKMYWYQQDPGMELHLIHYSYGVNSTEKGDLSSESTVSRIRTEHFPLTLESARPSHTSQYLCASRGPDSNQPQHFGDGTRLSIL.

The chain employs TRBV4-3 and TRBJ1-6, with 8 bases aligning to TRBD1. This CDR3 region has 16 residues. Trimming at V came to 0 bases and at J to 13 bases, leaving 11 bases not matched to a gene. Germline CDR1 is LGHNA and CDR2 is YSLEER. The CDR3 DNA sequence: TGCGCCAGCAGCCAAGAAGTCACAGGGGGAAGGGGGCCCCTCCACTTT. Its translation: CASSQEVTGGRGPLHF.

The chain has TRBV4-3 and TRBJ2-5, with TRBD2 as a possible D gene (5 bases). Germline V gene data show CDR1 as LGHNA and CDR2 as YSLEER. V was cut by 0 bases and J by 5 bases, with 13 bases left in between. The CDR3 totals 15 residues. CDR3 amino acids: CASSQDISVRETQYF. In nucleotides, the CDR3 is TGCGCCAGCAGCCAAGATATTAGCGTGAGGGAGACCCAGTACTTC.

This rearrangement joins TRBV7-8 to TRBJ2-1; 13 positions match TRBD2. Germline V gene lookup returns CDR1 SGHVS and CDR2 FQNEAQ. This CDR3 is 16 amino acids long. V was clipped by 3 bases and J by 9 bases; unmatched bases: 8. The CDR3 DNA reads TGTGCCAGCAGCTTTGAGGGACTAGCGGGGTTAAGTGAGCAGTTCTTC. It codes for CASSFEGLAGLSEQFF.